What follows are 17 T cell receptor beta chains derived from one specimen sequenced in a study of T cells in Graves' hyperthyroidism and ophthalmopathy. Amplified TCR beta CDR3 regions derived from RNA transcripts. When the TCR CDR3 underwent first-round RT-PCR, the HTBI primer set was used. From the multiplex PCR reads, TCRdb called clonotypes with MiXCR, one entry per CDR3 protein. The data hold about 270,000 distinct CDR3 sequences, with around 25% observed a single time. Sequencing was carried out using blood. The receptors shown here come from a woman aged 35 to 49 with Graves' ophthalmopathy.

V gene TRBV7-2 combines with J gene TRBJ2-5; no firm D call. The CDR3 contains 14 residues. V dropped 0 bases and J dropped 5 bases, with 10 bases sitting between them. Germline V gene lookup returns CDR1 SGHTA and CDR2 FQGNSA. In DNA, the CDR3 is TGTGCCAGCAGCTTAGCTCGGAGCGTTGAGACCCAGTACTTC. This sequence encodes CASSLARSVETQYF.

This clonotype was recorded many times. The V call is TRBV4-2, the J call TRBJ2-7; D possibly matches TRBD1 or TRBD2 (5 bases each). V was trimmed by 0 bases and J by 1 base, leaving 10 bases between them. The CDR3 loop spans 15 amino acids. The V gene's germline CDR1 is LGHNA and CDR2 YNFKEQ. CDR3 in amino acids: CASSQDGTFSYEQYF. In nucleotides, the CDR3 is TGTGCCAGCAGCCAAGACGGGACCTTTTCCTACGAGCAGTACTTC.

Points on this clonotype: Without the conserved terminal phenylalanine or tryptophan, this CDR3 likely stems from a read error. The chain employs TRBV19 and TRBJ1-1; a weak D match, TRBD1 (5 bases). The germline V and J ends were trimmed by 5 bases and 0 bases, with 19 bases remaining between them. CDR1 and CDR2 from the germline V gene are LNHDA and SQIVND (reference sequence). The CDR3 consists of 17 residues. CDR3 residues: CASSQTLTQEMNTEAFI. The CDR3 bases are TGTGCCAGTAGTCAAACCCTAACACAGGAGATGAACACTGAAGCTTTCATT.

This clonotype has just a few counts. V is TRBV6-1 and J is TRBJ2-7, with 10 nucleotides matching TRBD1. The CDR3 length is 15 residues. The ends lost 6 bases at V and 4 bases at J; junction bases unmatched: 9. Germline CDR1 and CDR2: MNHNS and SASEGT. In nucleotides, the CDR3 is TGTGCCAGCAGAACATCGGGACAGGGGCTGTACGAGCAGTACTTC. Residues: CASRTSGQGLYEQYF.

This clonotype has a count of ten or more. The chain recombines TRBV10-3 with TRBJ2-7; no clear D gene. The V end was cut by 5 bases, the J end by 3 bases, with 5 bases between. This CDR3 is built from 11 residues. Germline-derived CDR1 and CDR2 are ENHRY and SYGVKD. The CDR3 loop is CAISSLYEQYF. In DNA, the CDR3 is TGTGCCATCAGTTCCCTCTACGAGCAGTACTTC.

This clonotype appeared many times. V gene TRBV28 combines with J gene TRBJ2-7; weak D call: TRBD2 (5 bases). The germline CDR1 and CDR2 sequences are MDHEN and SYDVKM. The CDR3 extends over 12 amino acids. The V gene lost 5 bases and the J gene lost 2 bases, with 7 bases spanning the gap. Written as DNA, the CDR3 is TGTGCCAGCAGTGTGGGAGCCTACGAGCAGTACTTC. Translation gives CASSVGAYEQYF.

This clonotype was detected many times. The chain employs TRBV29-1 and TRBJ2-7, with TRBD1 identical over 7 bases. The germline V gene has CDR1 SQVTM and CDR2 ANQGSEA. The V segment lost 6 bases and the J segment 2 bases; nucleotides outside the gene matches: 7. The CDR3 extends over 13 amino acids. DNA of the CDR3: TGCAGCGTGACCGGGACAGAAGCCTACGAGCAGTACTTC. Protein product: CSVTGTEAYEQYF.

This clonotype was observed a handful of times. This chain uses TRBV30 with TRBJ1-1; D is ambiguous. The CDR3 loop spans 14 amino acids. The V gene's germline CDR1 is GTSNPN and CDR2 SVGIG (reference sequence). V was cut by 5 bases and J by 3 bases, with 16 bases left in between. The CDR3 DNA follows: TGTGCCTGGTCGGGGAGAGGTCCGGACACTGAAGCTTTCTTT. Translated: CAWSGRGPDTEAFF.

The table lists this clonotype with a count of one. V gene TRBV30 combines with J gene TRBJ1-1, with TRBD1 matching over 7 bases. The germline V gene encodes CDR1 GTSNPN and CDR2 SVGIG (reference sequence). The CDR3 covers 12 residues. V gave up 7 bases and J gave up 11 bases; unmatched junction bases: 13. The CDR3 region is CASLRTGGIAFF. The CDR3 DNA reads TGTGCCTCGCTCAGGACAGGAGGTATTGCTTTCTTT.

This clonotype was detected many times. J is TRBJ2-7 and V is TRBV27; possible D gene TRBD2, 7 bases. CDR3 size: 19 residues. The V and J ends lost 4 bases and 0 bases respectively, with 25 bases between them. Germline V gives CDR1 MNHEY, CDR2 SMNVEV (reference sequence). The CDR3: CASSSTGFKRERDSYEQYF. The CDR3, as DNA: TGTGCCAGCAGTTCTACAGGGTTTAAGCGGGAAAGGGACTCCTACGAGCAGTACTTC.

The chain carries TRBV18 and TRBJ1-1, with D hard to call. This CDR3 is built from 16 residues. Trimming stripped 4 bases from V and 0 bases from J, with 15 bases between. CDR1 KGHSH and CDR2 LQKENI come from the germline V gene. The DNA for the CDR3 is TGTGCCAGCTCACGGCAGGCCAGGCCCATGAACACTGAAGCTTTCTTT. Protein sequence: CASSRQARPMNTEAFF.

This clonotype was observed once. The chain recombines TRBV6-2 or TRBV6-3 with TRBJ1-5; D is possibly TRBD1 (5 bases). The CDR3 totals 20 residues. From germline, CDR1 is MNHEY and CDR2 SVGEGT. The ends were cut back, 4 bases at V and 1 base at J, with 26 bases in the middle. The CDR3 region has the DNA TGTGCCAGCAGTTCTTACGACAGACTGGGTCCTCCGAGAAGCAATCAGCCCCAGCATTTT. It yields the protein CASSSYDRLGPPRSNQPQHF.

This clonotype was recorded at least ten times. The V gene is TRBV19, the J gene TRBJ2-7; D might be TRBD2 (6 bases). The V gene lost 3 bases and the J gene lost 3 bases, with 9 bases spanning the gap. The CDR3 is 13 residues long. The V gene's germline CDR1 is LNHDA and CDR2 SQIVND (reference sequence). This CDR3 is CASSIGSVYEQYF. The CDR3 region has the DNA TGTGCCAGTAGTATCGGGAGTGTCTACGAGCAGTACTTC.

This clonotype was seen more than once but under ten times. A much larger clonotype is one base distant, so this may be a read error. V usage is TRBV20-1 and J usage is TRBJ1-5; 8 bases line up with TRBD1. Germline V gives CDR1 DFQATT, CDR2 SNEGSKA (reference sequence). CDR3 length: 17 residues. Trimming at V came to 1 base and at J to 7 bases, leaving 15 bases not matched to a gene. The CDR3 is CSARGPIQGAMGQPQHF. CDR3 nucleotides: TGCAGTGCTAGAGGCCCAATTCAGGGGGCTATGGGGCAGCCCCAGCATTTT.

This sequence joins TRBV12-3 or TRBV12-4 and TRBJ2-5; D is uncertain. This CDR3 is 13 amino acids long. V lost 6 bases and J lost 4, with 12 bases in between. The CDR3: CASRPTVSETQYF. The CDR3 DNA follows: TGTGCCAGCAGGCCAACAGTGTCAGAGACCCAGTACTTC.

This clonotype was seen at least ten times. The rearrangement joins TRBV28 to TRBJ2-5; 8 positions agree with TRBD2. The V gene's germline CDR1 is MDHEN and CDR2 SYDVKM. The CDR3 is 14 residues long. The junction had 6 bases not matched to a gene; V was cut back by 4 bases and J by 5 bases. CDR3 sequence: CASSSSGRAETQYF. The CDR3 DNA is TGTGCCAGCAGTTCCAGCGGGAGAGCGGAGACCCAGTACTTC.

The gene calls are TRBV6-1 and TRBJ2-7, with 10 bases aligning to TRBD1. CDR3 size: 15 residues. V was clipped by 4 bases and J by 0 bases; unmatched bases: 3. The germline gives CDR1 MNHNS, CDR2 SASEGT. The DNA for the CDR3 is TGTGCCAGCAGTGCCGGGACAGGGGACTCCTACGAGCAGTACTTC. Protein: CASSAGTGDSYEQYF.